The 24 T cell receptor beta chains reported below all come from one sample, sequenced in a study of regulatory T cells in long-lasting Graves disease. Arm-PCR of CDR3 regions and iRepertoire HTBI primers were used to build TCR beta libraries. In TCRdb, the multiplex PCR reads were re-called with MiXCR into one record per CDR3 protein. The profile shows a few hundred thousand distinct CDR3 sequences, around 20% of them singletons. Time point specified: newly diagnosed GD, antithyroid drugs for less than 3 months. Preparation of the TCR library used RNA extracted from PBMCs. Specimen: peripheral blood mononuclear cells (PBMCs), collected at new diagnosis, from a patient treated with antithyroid drugs. Source of these receptors: a female donor with Graves disease.

At least ten counts were recorded for this clonotype. The V call is TRBV20-1, the J call TRBJ2-1; D is possibly TRBD2 (6 bases). With 8 bases removed from V and 8 bases from J, the gap between germline ends came to 13 bases. The CDR3 is made up of 11 amino acids. Germline values: CDR1 DFQATT, CDR2 SNEGSKA (reference sequence). CDR3 in amino acids: CSTASGDEQFF. DNA of the CDR3: TGCAGTACGGCCTCGGGAGATGAGCAGTTCTTC.

There are many counts of this clonotype. CDR3 in DNA: TGTGCCAGCAGCGACCAAAGGTCTCACTCCGGGGAGCTGTTTTTT. It translates to CASSDQRSHSGELFF. This chain connects TRBV11-2 to TRBJ2-2, with no clear D. Trimming took 5 bases from V and 6 from J, leaving 16 bases between them. Per germline, CDR1 SGHAT and CDR2 FQNNGV. The CDR3 is 15 residues long.

Comment on this clonotype: A much bigger clone sits one base away, suggesting this may be a read error. The chain uses TRBV4-2 and TRBJ1-4; TRBD1 is a possible D gene (6 bases). The germline V and J ends were trimmed by 3 bases and 7 bases, with 18 bases remaining between them. This CDR3 spans 16 amino acids. Germline V CDR1 and CDR2: LGHNA, YNFKEQ. The CDR3 protein is CASSQPGRGGGEKLFF. CDR3 sequence (DNA): TGTGCCAGCAGCCAGCCCGGCAGGGGAGGTGGTGAAAAACTGTTTTTT.

Many counts were recorded for this clonotype. The chain recombines TRBV28 with TRBJ2-1; no clear D. The ends were cut back, 6 bases at V and 8 bases at J, with 11 bases in the middle. Germline-derived CDR1 and CDR2 are MDHEN and SYDVKM. CDR3 length equals 12 residues. The chain's CDR3 is CASRSSVDEQFF. CDR3 sequence (DNA): TGTGCCAGCAGGTCTTCCGTCGATGAGCAGTTCTTC.

The chain recombines TRBV6-2 or TRBV6-3 with TRBJ2-2; 8 bases are shared with TRBD1. CDR1 and CDR2 from the germline V gene are MNHEY and SVGEGT. The CDR3 is 18 amino acids. V was clipped by 2 bases and J by 2 bases; unmatched bases: 10. This chain's CDR3 is CASSYRGQALSNTGELFF. Here the CDR3 DNA reads TGTGCCAGCAGTTACAGGGGACAGGCCCTTTCCAACACCGGGGAGCTGTTTTTT.

The V call is TRBV4-2, the J call TRBJ1-5, with a tentative D call TRBD1 (5 bases). Germline V gives CDR1 LGHNA, CDR2 YNFKEQ. Trimming pared 3 bases from V and 8 bases from J, leaving 8 bases between. This CDR3 region has 12 residues. The CDR3: CASSQGGEPQHF. CDR3 nucleotides: TGTGCCAGCAGCCAGGGGGGAGAGCCCCAGCATTTT.

This clonotype appeared many times. The chain employs TRBV13 and TRBJ2-5; possible D gene TRBD2, 6 bases. Germline-derived CDR1 and CDR2 are PRHDT and FYEKMQ (reference sequence). The CDR3 loop spans 15 amino acids. Deletions cut 5 bases from V and 5 bases from J, with 18 bases between. DNA of the CDR3: TGTGCCAGCAGCACGCGGTGGAGCGGGTCGGAGACCCAGTACTTC. It codes for CASSTRWSGSETQYF.

The sample holds many counts of this clonotype. The chain recombines TRBV29-1 with TRBJ1-1; D might be TRBD1 (5 bases). Trimming pared 7 bases from V and 1 base from J, leaving 13 bases between. This CDR3 region has 13 residues. Germline CDR1 SQVTM, CDR2 ANQGSEA. The CDR3 is CSARGAANTEAFF. Here the CDR3 DNA reads TGCAGCGCTCGAGGGGCGGCGAACACTGAAGCTTTCTTT.

This clonotype was recorded many times. The gene calls are TRBV28 and TRBJ2-2; D uncertain. CDR3 length: 14 residues. V shed 2 bases and J shed 0 bases, with 4 bases lying between them. Germline values: CDR1 MDHEN, CDR2 SYDVKM. The CDR3 sequence: CASSLESNTGELFF. CDR3 DNA: TGTGCCAGCAGTTTAGAATCGAACACCGGGGAGCTGTTTTTT.

This clonotype was detected many times. This chain uses TRBV5-1 with TRBJ1-1; D gene unclear. This CDR3 has 13 amino acids. Germline V gene data show CDR1 as SGHRS and CDR2 as YFSETQ. Between the trimmed V and J ends, which lost 5 bases and 0 bases, there was a span of 8 bases. The chain's CDR3 is CASRGNLNTEAFF. The CDR3 DNA follows: TGCGCCAGCAGGGGGAACCTGAACACTGAAGCTTTCTTT.

This clonotype has a count of ten or more. The CDR3: CASSLAKGGLYNEQFF. CDR3 DNA sequence: TGCGCCAGCAGCTTGGCCAAAGGGGGCCTCTACAATGAGCAGTTCTTC. The chain uses TRBV5-1 and TRBJ2-1; 7 nucleotides match TRBD1. CDR1 and CDR2 (germline): SGHRS, YFSETQ. The CDR3 loop spans 16 amino acids. V was clipped by 0 bases and J by 3 bases; unmatched bases: 6.

This clonotype was counted at least ten times. This CDR3 is CAWSVRGGGQTQYF. The CDR3 DNA sequence: TGTGCCTGGAGTGTACGGGGGGGCGGTCAGACCCAGTACTTC. The chain couples TRBV30 to TRBJ2-5, with 8 bases fitting TRBD2. Germline V lookup: CDR1 GTSNPN, CDR2 SVGIG (reference sequence). This CDR3 has 14 residues. J lost 6 bases, V lost 0 bases, and 6 bases had no gene match. Full variable domain (missing parts from reference TRBV30 and TRBJ2-5): SQTIHQWPATLVQPVGSPLSLECTVEGTSNPNLYWYRQAAGRGLQLLFYSVGIGQISSEVPQNLSASRPQDRQFILSSKKLLLSDSGFYLCAWSVRGGGQTQYFGPGTRLLVL.

This clonotype showed up just once. This may come from a read error, since a much larger clone is one base off. The rearrangement joins TRBV2 to TRBJ2-7; TRBD1 matches at 10 bases. The V gene's germline CDR1 is SNHLY and CDR2 FYNNEI. The V and J ends lost 10 bases and 8 bases, in that order; junction bases with no gene match: 11. This CDR3 is built from 13 residues. CDR3 amino acids: CAIGQGVSPKQYF. The CDR3 DNA follows: TGTGCCATCGGACAGGGGGTTAGCCCCAAGCAGTACTTC.

This clonotype was seen a handful of times. The V and J genes are TRBV6-2 or TRBV6-3 and TRBJ1-2; TRBD1 aligns across 7 bases. Germline CDR1 and CDR2: MNHEY and SVGEGT. The V gene end was trimmed by 2 bases and the J gene end by 3 bases; junction bases not matched to a gene: 6. The CDR3 consists of 15 residues. Here the CDR3 DNA reads TGTGCCAGCAGTTACCAGGGGGGGCTGGACTATGGCTACACCTTC. This codes for CASSYQGGLDYGYTF.

This clonotype was seen ten or more times. V gene TRBV6-1 combines with J gene TRBJ2-2; no reliable D call. The germline V and J ends were trimmed by 5 bases and 3 bases, with 10 bases remaining between them. CDR3 size: 14 residues. Per germline, CDR1 MNHNS and CDR2 SASEGT. CDR3 coding DNA: TGTGCCAGCAGTAAGGTGGTCGACACCGGGGAGCTGTTTTTT. It codes for CASSKVVDTGELFF.

CDR3 DNA: TGCAGCGTTGCTGAGGCACCGGGGCCTGAAGCTTTCTTT. This encodes CSVAEAPGPEAFF. The V gene is TRBV29-1, the J gene TRBJ1-1; D is possibly TRBD1 (5 bases). The CDR3 is made up of 13 amino acids. The V gene's germline CDR1 is SQVTM and CDR2 ANQGSEA. The germline V and J ends were trimmed by 4 bases and 6 bases, with 15 bases remaining between them.

This clonotype was recorded at least ten times. The chain is built from TRBV6-5 and TRBJ2-7, with D tentatively TRBD2 (5 bases). This CDR3 spans 14 amino acids. Germline CDR1 and CDR2: MNHEY and SVGAGI. V was shortened by 2 bases and J by 6 bases, with 14 bases between the two germline ends. The chain's CDR3 is CASSYRLAASEQYF. CDR3 in DNA: TGTGCCAGCAGTTACAGGCTAGCTGCTAGCGAGCAGTACTTC.

The sample holds many counts of this clonotype. This chain uses TRBV6-2 or TRBV6-3 with TRBJ2-1; no clear D gene. V shed 2 bases and J shed 2 bases, with 1 base lying between them. The germline V gene encodes CDR1 MNHEY and CDR2 SVGEGT. This CDR3 has 12 residues. The CDR3 spells CASSYPYNEQFF. The CDR3 nucleotides read TGTGCCAGCAGTTACCCCTACAATGAGCAGTTCTTC.

This clonotype was observed a single time. Being one base from a much bigger clone, this may be a read error. The rearrangement joins TRBV7-2 to TRBJ2-7; 8 bases match TRBD2. The better agreement between TRBJ2-1 and the DNA end casts doubt on the J call. The CDR3 extends over 16 amino acids. The germline V gene encodes CDR1 SGHTA and CDR2 FQGNSA. CDR3 sequence reads: CASSLAHGGGCNEQFF. In DNA, the CDR3 is TGTGCCAGCAGCTTAGCGCACGGGGGGGGCTGCAATGAGCAGTTCTTC.

The table lists this clonotype with many counts. The chain links TRBV5-1 to TRBJ2-3, with 10 bases identical to TRBD1. V was clipped by 4 bases and J by 2 bases; unmatched bases: 4. The CDR3 is made up of 15 amino acids. Germline values: CDR1 SGHRS, CDR2 YFSETQ. CDR3 protein: CASSPGQGPTDTQYF. The CDR3 coding sequence is TGCGCCAGCAGCCCGGGACAGGGGCCCACAGATACGCAGTATTTT.

This clonotype was seen just once. One base separates it from a far larger clone, so it is likely a read error. The chain joins TRBV10-3 to TRBJ2-7, with 8 bases lining up with TRBD1. J lost 3 bases, V lost 3 bases, and 4 bases had no gene match. CDR3 length equals 14 residues. Germline V gene data show CDR1 as ENHRY and CDR2 as SYGVKD. CDR3 nucleotides: TGTGCCATCAGTGATGACACAGGGGGCTACGAGCAGTACTTC. Its translation: CAISDDTGGYEQYF.

This clonotype was picked up many times. The rearrangement links TRBV29-1 to TRBJ1-2; D is undetermined. The CDR3 is 11 amino acids. V was trimmed by 6 bases and J by 5 bases, leaving 10 bases between them. Germline values: CDR1 SQVTM, CDR2 ANQGSEA. The CDR3 nucleotides are TGCAGCGTCTCCGGGTGGTATGGCTACACCTTC. Translating gives CSVSGWYGYTF.

This clonotype was found a few times. The chain carries TRBV19 and TRBJ1-1; maybe TRBD1 (6 bases). V was cut by 6 bases and J by 6 bases, with 8 bases left in between. The CDR3 length is 11 residues. Germline loops: CDR1 LNHDA, CDR2 SQIVND (reference sequence). CDR3 sequence: CASRGAAEAFF. CDR3 sequence (DNA): TGTGCCAGTAGGGGGGCGGCTGAAGCTTTCTTT.

Ten or more counts support this clonotype. The rearrangement uses TRBV20-1 and TRBJ2-7; D uncertain. Germline CDR1 and CDR2: DFQATT and SNEGSKA (reference sequence). V lost 0 bases, J lost 4 bases, and 4 bases lay in between. The CDR3 is made up of 11 amino acids. DNA for the CDR3: TGCAGTGCTAGAGATCTGTACGAGCAGTACTTC. It codes for CSARDLYEQYF.